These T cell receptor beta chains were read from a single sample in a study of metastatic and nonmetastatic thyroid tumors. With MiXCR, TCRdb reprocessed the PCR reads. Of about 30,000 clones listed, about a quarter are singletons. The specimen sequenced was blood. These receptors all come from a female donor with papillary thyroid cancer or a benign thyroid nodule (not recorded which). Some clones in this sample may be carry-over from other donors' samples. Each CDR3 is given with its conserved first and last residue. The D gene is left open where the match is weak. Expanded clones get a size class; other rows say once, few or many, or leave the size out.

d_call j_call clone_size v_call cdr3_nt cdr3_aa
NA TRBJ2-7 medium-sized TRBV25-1 TGTGCCAGCAGATCAGGTGTCTACGAGCAGTACTTC CASRSGVYEQYF
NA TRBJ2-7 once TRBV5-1 TGCGCCAGCAGACCGGCCGGGACTGTCTACGAGCAGTACTTC CASRPAGTVYEQYF
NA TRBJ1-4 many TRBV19 TGTGCCAGTACAGGGGTTTTTGAAAAACTGTTTTTT CASTGVFEKLFF
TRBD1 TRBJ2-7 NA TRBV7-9 TGTGCCAGCAGATTGACAGGGTTTTACTACGAGCAGTACTTC CASRLTGFYYEQYF
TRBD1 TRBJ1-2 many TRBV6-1 TGTGCCAGCAGTTCCAGGGGGTGGACAGTCTTTGGCTACACCTTC CASSSRGWTVFGYTF
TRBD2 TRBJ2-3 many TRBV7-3 TGTGCCAGCAGCTTGTATGCGGGAGGGCCTCCAGATACGCAGTATTTT CASSLYAGGPPDTQYF
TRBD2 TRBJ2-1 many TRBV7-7 TGTGCTAGCAGCTTAGCTAGCGGGACAGACAATGAGCAGTTCTTC CASSLASGTDNEQFF
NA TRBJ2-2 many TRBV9 TGTGCCAGCAGCGTAGCCACCGGGGAGCTGTTTTTT CASSVATGELFF
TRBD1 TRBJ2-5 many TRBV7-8 TGTGCCAGCAGCCCAGACAGGGGGCAAGAGACCCAGTACTTC CASSPDRGQETQYF
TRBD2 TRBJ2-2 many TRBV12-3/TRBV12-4 TGTGCCAGCAGTTTTAAACCCGACCCATTCTTTAGCGGGACGAACACCGGGGAGCTGTTTTTT CASSFKPDPFFSGTNTGELFF
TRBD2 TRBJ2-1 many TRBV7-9 TGTGCCAGCAGCTCGTACGGGCGGGAGCACAATGAGCAGTTCTTC CASSSYGREHNEQFF
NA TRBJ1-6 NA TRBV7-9 TGTGCCAGCAGCTTAGGACTAGGGCCCAATTCACCCCTCCACTTT CASSLGLGPNSPLHF
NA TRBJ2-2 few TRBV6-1 TGTGCCAGCAGCTTAGGGAGGACCGAGCTGTTTTTT CASSLGRTELFF
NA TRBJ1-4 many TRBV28 TGTGCCAGCAGACAGACAGGTTTAGATGGAAAACTGTTTTTT CASRQTGLDGKLFF
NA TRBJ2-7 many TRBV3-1 TGTGCCAGCAGCCAATTCCCCAACTACGAGCAGTACTTC CASSQFPNYEQYF
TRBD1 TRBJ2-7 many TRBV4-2 TGTGCCAGCAGCCAGGCCCTGACAGGGTTTGGGATGAAGCAGTACTTC CASSQALTGFGMKQYF
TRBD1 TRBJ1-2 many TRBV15 TGTGCCACCAGCGCCCCGCCCGGGACAGGGATGGGTTATGGCTACACCTTC CATSAPPGTGMGYGYTF
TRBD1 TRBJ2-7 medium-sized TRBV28 TGTGCCAGCAGTTTGGCTTCAGGGGGCGCACGGGAGCAGTACTTC CASSLASGGAREQYF
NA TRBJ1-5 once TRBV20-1 TGCAGTGCTAGAGAGGGGGCCGTGGGTCATCCCCCGCATTTT CSAREGAVGHPPHF
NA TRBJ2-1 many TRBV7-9 TGTGCCAGCAGCTTACCATCGTACAATGAGCAGTTCTTC CASSLPSYNEQFF
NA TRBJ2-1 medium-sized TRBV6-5 TGTGCCAGCAGTTACGGGGCGGGAAATTACAATGAGCAGTTCTTC CASSYGAGNYNEQFF
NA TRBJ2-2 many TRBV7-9 TGTGCCAGCAGCTTATGGGTTGGCGGGGAGCTGTTTTTT CASSLWVGGELFF
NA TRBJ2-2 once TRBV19 TGTGCCAGTAGTCCCCGGGACAACTTTATGGGAACCGGGGAGCTGTTTTTT CASSPRDNFMGTGELFF
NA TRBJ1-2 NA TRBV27 NA CPSMPYQCDGYTF
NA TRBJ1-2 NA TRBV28 TGTGCCAGTACCCGATGGAGAAACTATGGCTACACCTTC CASTRWRNYGYTF
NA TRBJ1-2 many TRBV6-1 TGTGCCAGCAGTGATCAACAGGAATCCTATGGCTACACCTTC CASSDQQESYGYTF
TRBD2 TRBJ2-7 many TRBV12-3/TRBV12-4 TGTGCCAGCAGTCTCCACCTACCCGGGACTAGGGTTACGGATGAGCAGTACTTC CASSLHLPGTRVTDEQYF
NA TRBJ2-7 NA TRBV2 TGTGCCAGCAGTCGGCCCCTAACAGGACCAACCCACTACGAGCAGTACTTC CASSRPLTGPTHYEQYF